These 28 T cell receptor beta chains were all obtained from the same sample, sequenced in a study of shared clonotypes between healthy human individuals. Generated by immunoSEQ multiplex PCR, the TCRdb table keeps only in-frame clones and is missing some. This sample has 330,000 or so clones, with about 74% found just once. Input material: memory CD4+ T cells sorted from blood. The subset: CD45RA-negative fraction. The source is a man aged 25 to 40 in good health.

The chain combines TRBV7-6 with TRBJ2-7; 10 positions agree with TRBD2. Germline trimming cut 3 bases from V and 6 bases from J; bases unmatched to any gene: 8. The CDR3 is 15 residues long. Per germline, CDR1 SGHVS and CDR2 FNYEAQ. In nucleotides, the CDR3 is TGTGCCAGCAGCTTTCTCCCTAGCGGGAGTAGCGAGCAGTACTTC. Amino acids: CASSFLPSGSSEQYF.

The CDR3, as DNA: TGCGCCAGCAGCCAAACAAAGGCAACTAATGAAAAACTGTTTTTT. This codes for CASSQTKATNEKLFF. The gene calls are TRBV5-1 and TRBJ1-4; D not certain. Germline loops: CDR1 SGHRS, CDR2 YFSETQ. This CDR3 is built from 15 residues. V was shortened by 4 bases and J by 0 bases, with 10 bases between the two germline ends.

The gene calls are TRBV5-4 and TRBJ1-1, with 8 bases identical to TRBD1. The length of the CDR3 is 15 residues. The trim removed 1 base at V and 1 base at J, leaving 3 bases unmatched. Germline loops: CDR1 SGHNT, CDR2 YYREEE (reference sequence). CDR3 residues: CASSLKGTGNTEAFF. As DNA, the CDR3 is TGTGCCAGCAGCTTGAAGGGGACAGGGAACACTGAAGCTTTCTTT.

The chain carries TRBV5-1 and TRBJ2-7; D unclear. CDR1 is SGHRS and CDR2 is YFSETQ in the germline V gene. This CDR3 spans 13 amino acids. The V end was cut by 2 bases, the J end by 4 bases, with 10 bases between. CDR3 amino acids: CASSFLSEYEQYF. The DNA for the CDR3 is TGCGCCAGCAGCTTCCTCTCGGAATACGAGCAGTACTTC.

CDR3 amino acids: CASKDSSGANVLTF. The CDR3 DNA reads TGTGCCAGCAAAGACAGCTCTGGGGCCAACGTCCTGACTTTC. V gene TRBV6-4 combines with J gene TRBJ2-6, with D perhaps TRBD1 (5 bases). The ends were cut back, 7 bases at V and 0 bases at J, with 7 bases in the middle. Per the germline V gene, CDR1 is MRHNA and CDR2 is SNTAGT. This CDR3 contains 14 residues.

In its sample, this clone was seen many times. This chain uses TRBV14 with TRBJ2-1, with TRBD2 matching 10 bases. From germline, CDR1 is SGHDN and CDR2 FVKESK. V shed 5 bases and J 7 bases; nucleotides not matched to a gene: 14. The CDR3 contains 17 residues. CDR3 amino acids: CASSFEDLAGGGNEQFF. The CDR3 coding sequence is TGTGCCAGCAGCTTCGAAGACTTAGCGGGAGGTGGGAATGAGCAGTTCTTC.

V is TRBV7-9 and J is TRBJ2-7; TRBD2 matches 14 bases. The CDR3 has 15 residues. V was clipped by 10 bases and J by 6 bases; unmatched bases: 11. Germline lookup yields CDR1 SEHNR and CDR2 FQNEAQ (reference sequence). The DNA for the CDR3 is TGTGCCATCGGGACTAGCGGGAGTGTATTGGGCGAGCAGTACTTC. The encoded protein is CAIGTSGSVLGEQYF.

This clone was observed once. The chain carries TRBV4-2 and TRBJ2-2, with D unclear. The V gene's germline CDR1 is LGHNA and CDR2 YNFKEQ. The CDR3 totals 18 residues. The germline V and J ends were trimmed by 8 bases and 2 bases, with 24 bases remaining between them. CDR3 DNA sequence: TGTGCCAGCTGCTTTGCTAACACCGCCGAGGCTAACACCGGGGAGCTGTTTTTT. Protein sequence: CASCFANTAEANTGELFF.

The CDR3 here is CASSVPSSYNEQFF. CDR3 in DNA: TGTGCCAGCAGTGTACCCAGCTCCTACAATGAGCAGTTCTTC. The chain combines TRBV28 with TRBJ2-1; D uncertain. Trimming pared 5 bases from V and 0 bases from J, leaving 8 bases between. This CDR3 has 14 residues. Germline CDR1 and CDR2: MDHEN and SYDVKM.

J is TRBJ2-1 and V is TRBV6-5; TRBD1 agrees at 7 bases. Per germline, CDR1 MNHEY and CDR2 SVGAGI. Germline trimming cut 4 bases from V and 0 bases from J; bases unmatched to any gene: 6. The length of the CDR3 is 16 residues. CDR3 DNA sequence: TGTGCCAGCAGTTTGACAGGGCGAAGCTCCTACAATGAGCAGTTCTTC. Encoded protein: CASSLTGRSSYNEQFF.

The rearrangement uses TRBV5-4 and TRBJ2-5; D is possibly TRBD2 (5 bases). The CDR3 sequence is 14 residues long. V lost 2 bases, J lost 6 bases, and 14 bases lay in between. Germline V CDR1 and CDR2: SGHNT, YYREEE (reference sequence). The DNA for the CDR3 is TGTGCCAGCAGCTTAGAGGGCCCTCGAAAGACCCAGTACTTC. Encoded protein: CASSLEGPRKTQYF.

This sequence joins TRBV27 and TRBJ2-1; possible D gene TRBD1, 6 bases. V lost 7 bases, J lost 1 base, and 14 bases lay in between. This CDR3 is 15 amino acids long. Germline V gene sequence: CDR1 MNHEY, CDR2 SMNVEV (reference sequence). In DNA, the CDR3 is TGTGCCAGCAAGCGGCCGGGGACATCCTACAATGAGCAGTTCTTC. Protein: CASKRPGTSYNEQFF.

This rearrangement joins TRBV5-1 to TRBJ1-1; 7 bases map to TRBD1. V trimming: 0 bases; J trimming: 5 bases; junction bases outside the gene matches: 7. The CDR3 spans 15 residues. CDR1 and CDR2 (germline): SGHRS, YFSETQ. CDR3 nucleotides: TGCGCCAGCAGCTTGGGACAGGGTTTTCAGACTGAAGCTTTCTTT. Translating gives CASSLGQGFQTEAFF. Variable domain in full (rest from reference TRBV5-1 and TRBJ1-1): KAGVTQTPRYLIKTRGQQVTLSCSPISGHRSVSWYQQTPGQGLQFLFEYFSETQRNKGNFPGRFSGRQFSNSRSEMNVSTLELGDSALYLCASSLGQGFQTEAFFGQGTRLTVV.

This chain joins TRBV6-4 and TRBJ2-2; D might be TRBD2 (6 bases). V lost 4 bases to trimming and J lost 4 bases, with 16 bases between them. Germline CDR1 MRHNA, CDR2 SNTAGT. The CDR3 loop spans 16 amino acids. CDR3 amino acids: CASSGGTYPSTGELFF. DNA for the CDR3: TGTGCCAGCAGTGGGGGGACTTATCCCTCCACCGGGGAGCTGTTTTTT.

This sequence joins TRBV7-6 and TRBJ2-5; D remains ambiguous. Deletions cut 6 bases from V and 4 bases from J, with 12 bases between. Germline assignment: CDR1 SGHVS and CDR2 FNYEAQ. CDR3 length equals 13 residues. CDR3 sequence (DNA): TGTGCCAGCAGTCGGGCAGGCGGAGAGACCCAGTACTTC. This encodes CASSRAGGETQYF.

This sequence joins TRBV7-2 and TRBJ1-6, with unresolved D. CDR1 and CDR2 (germline): SGHTA, FQGNSA. V lost 3 bases and J 9 bases, leaving 6 bases between the germline ends. CDR3 length: 12 amino acids. CDR3 sequence (DNA): TGTGCCAGCAGCTTTAATCCTTCACCCCTCCACTTT. It encodes CASSFNPSPLHF.

The CDR3 region is CASSLMTGDTEAFF. The CDR3 nucleotides are TGTGCCAGCTCACTTATGACAGGGGACACTGAAGCTTTCTTT. The chain uses TRBV18 and TRBJ1-1; TRBD1 aligns across 8 bases. The CDR3 consists of 14 residues. Germline CDR1 and CDR2: KGHSH and LQKENI. V shed 4 bases, J shed 3 bases, and the junction held 4 bases outside the gene matches.

The rearrangement links TRBV6-4 to TRBJ1-5; no definite D call. The CDR3 length is 17 residues. V was cut by 6 bases and J by 6 bases, with 24 bases left in between. CDR1 is MRHNA, CDR2 SNTAGT, per germline. The CDR3 DNA sequence: TGTGCCAGCAGCCTTGCCTGGGAACCCAGAGGAGGTCAGCCCCAGCATTTT. Translation gives CASSLAWEPRGGQPQHF.

V and J are TRBV4-2 and TRBJ2-1; TRBD1 or TRBD2 may be the D gene (5 bases each). This CDR3 region has 11 residues. V lost 6 bases, J lost 8 bases, and 8 bases lay in between. CDR1 is LGHNA, CDR2 YNFKEQ, per germline. The CDR3 nucleotides read TGTGCCAGCAGGGGGGACCATGAGCAGTTCTTC. Translated, it gives CASRGDHEQFF.

The chain is built from TRBV5-1 and TRBJ1-2, with 7 bases fitting TRBD1. This CDR3 spans 15 amino acids. J was trimmed by 3 bases and V by 0 bases; bases with no gene match: 5. The V gene's germline CDR1 is SGHRS and CDR2 YFSETQ. DNA for the CDR3: TGCGCCAGCAGCTTGGCCTACGGACAGGACTATGGCTACACCTTC. It translates to CASSLAYGQDYGYTF. Drawing the rest from reference TRBV5-1 and TRBJ1-2, the complete variable domain is KAGVTQTPRYLIKTRGQQVTLSCSPISGHRSVSWYQQTPGQGLQFLFEYFSETQRNKGNFPGRFSGRQFSNSRSEMNVSTLELGDSALYLCASSLAYGQDYGYTFGSGTRLTVV.

The V gene is TRBV29-1, the J gene TRBJ2-3, with D unclear. Between the trimmed V and J ends, which lost 6 bases and 2 bases, there was a span of 15 bases. Germline V lookup: CDR1 SQVTM, CDR2 ANQGSEA. This CDR3 has 14 residues. DNA for the CDR3: TGCAGCGTCCTGTCGGCGGCCTACACAGATACGCAGTATTTT. Encoded protein: CSVLSAAYTDTQYF.

The rearrangement joins TRBV5-1 to TRBJ2-1; the D is unclear. Germline V CDR1 and CDR2: SGHRS, YFSETQ. V lost 0 bases to trimming and J lost 2 bases, with 12 bases between them. CDR3 length equals 16 residues. This CDR3 reads CASSLAESRPYNEQFF. CDR3 DNA sequence: TGCGCCAGCAGCTTGGCAGAGAGCCGACCCTACAATGAGCAGTTCTTC. Complete variable domain (other parts from reference TRBV5-1 and TRBJ2-1): KAGVTQTPRYLIKTRGQQVTLSCSPISGHRSVSWYQQTPGQGLQFLFEYFSETQRNKGNFPGRFSGRQFSNSRSEMNVSTLELGDSALYLCASSLAESRPYNEQFFGPGTRLTVL.

The chain is built from TRBV5-1 and TRBJ1-1; 7 nucleotides line up with TRBD1. Germline V CDR1 and CDR2: SGHRS, YFSETQ. The CDR3 has 14 residues. J was trimmed by 4 bases and V by 4 bases; bases with no gene match: 7. The CDR3 loop is CASSGSTGSTEAFF. The CDR3 region has the DNA TGCGCCAGCAGCGGATCGACAGGGAGCACTGAAGCTTTCTTT.

Notes on this clone: The sample contains more than one DNA sequence encoding this CDR3. The V call is TRBV18, the J call TRBJ2-7, with 9 bases fitting TRBD2. This CDR3 is built from 14 residues. CDR1 KGHSH and CDR2 LQKENI come from the germline V gene. V lost 3 bases to trimming and J lost 3 bases; unmatched junction nucleotides: 3. The CDR3 loop is CASSPGGRVYEQYF. CDR3 coding DNA: TGTGCCAGCTCACCGGGCGGGAGGGTCTACGAGCAGTACTTC.

V usage is TRBV18 and J usage is TRBJ2-2; 9 bases line up with TRBD1. The CDR3 extends over 18 amino acids. CDR1 and CDR2 (germline): KGHSH, LQKENI. Losses at the gene ends were 6 bases for V and 6 bases for J; bases not matched to a gene: 17. CDR3 coding DNA: TGTGCCAGCTCGCCAAAACCGCGGGACAGGGTATTTGCCGGGGAGCTGTTTTTT. This gives the protein CASSPKPRDRVFAGELFF. Drawing the rest from reference TRBV18 and TRBJ2-2, the complete variable domain is NAGVMQNPRHLVRRRGQEARLRCSPMKGHSHVYWYRQLPEEGLKFMVYLQKENIIDESGMPKERFSAEFPKEGPSILRIQQVVRGDSAAYFCASSPKPRDRVFAGELFFGEGSRLTVL.

Only one count was recorded for this clone. The sample holds other DNA sequences that translate to the same CDR3. The rearrangement links TRBV2 to TRBJ2-5, with D unresolved. The CDR3 has 11 residues. The germline V gene has CDR1 SNHLY and CDR2 FYNNEI. V lost 3 bases and J 5 bases, leaving 4 bases between the germline ends. DNA of the CDR3: TGTGCCAGCAGTGAGTTTGAGACCCAGTACTTC. Encoded protein: CASSEFETQYF.

This sequence joins TRBV5-1 and TRBJ2-5; the D gene is possibly TRBD2 (6 bases). This CDR3 region has 16 residues. CDR1 is SGHRS, CDR2 YFSETQ, per germline. Trimming removed 0 bases at V and 1 base at J, with 13 bases between. As DNA, the CDR3 is TGCGCCAGCAGCTTGGCCGGAGGCGGGATCCAAGAGACCCAGTACTTC. It is translated as CASSLAGGGIQETQYF.

V is TRBV27 and J is TRBJ1-1; D may be TRBD1 (5 bases). This CDR3 spans 16 amino acids. Deletions cut 5 bases from V and 3 bases from J, with 19 bases between. CDR1 is MNHEY, CDR2 SMNVEV, per germline (reference sequence). The CDR3 loop is CASSIRETRTDTEAFF. In nucleotides, the CDR3 is TGTGCCAGCAGTATCAGGGAAACCCGAACGGACACTGAAGCTTTCTTT.